These 11 T cell receptor beta chains came from one sample sequenced in a study of post-analysis software for immune sequencing data. Study-wide points: Controls had lower frequencies than patients of about 5 TRBV segments, which included TRBV5-6, TRBV5-1 and TRBV20-1.

The authors incorporated unique molecular identifiers into the TCR beta cDNA libraries. TCRdb re-derived calls from the PCR reads in MiXCR, one entry per CDR3 protein. The sample contains roughly 800,000 distinct CDR3 sequences, under 60% of which appear only once. Their cognate antigens are unknown. Sequences were obtained from blood. These receptors all come from a girl aged 10 to 17 with multiple sclerosis.

This rearrangement joins TRBV4-1 to TRBJ1-4; a weak D match, TRBD1 (5 bases). V lost 0 bases and J lost 5, with 13 bases in between. The CDR3 contains 16 residues. CDR1 is MGHRA and CDR2 is YSYEKL in the germline V gene. The CDR3 reads CASSQEGAGRNEKLFF. As DNA, the CDR3 is TGCGCCAGCAGCCAAGAAGGGGCAGGGAGGAATGAAAAACTGTTTTTT.

This clonotype was found a few times. The chain carries TRBV6-5 and TRBJ2-5, with D possibly TRBD1 on 6 matching bases. Germline CDR1 reads MNHEY; CDR2 reads SVGAGI. The germline V and J ends were trimmed by 10 bases and 3 bases, with 18 bases remaining between them. This CDR3 contains 14 residues. Here the CDR3 reads CATNSPTGKETQYF. As DNA, the CDR3 is TGTGCCACCAATTCGCCAACAGGGAAAGAGACCCAGTACTTC.

This clonotype was found a few times. The chain is built from TRBV20-1 and TRBJ2-5; a weak D match, TRBD1 (6 bases). V lost 3 bases to trimming and J lost 4 bases, with 9 bases between them. The CDR3 extends over 12 amino acids. CDR1 DFQATT and CDR2 SNEGSKA come from the germline V gene (reference sequence). Here the CDR3 reads CSASPQGETQYF. DNA of the CDR3: TGCAGTGCTAGCCCACAGGGAGAGACCCAGTACTTC.

This clonotype was seen a few times. The gene calls are TRBV6-5 and TRBJ1-2; D is undetermined. V was cut by 2 bases and J by 6 bases, with 13 bases left in between. The CDR3 sequence is 14 residues long. Germline loops: CDR1 MNHEY, CDR2 SVGAGI. This CDR3 is CASSYVEGRDGYTF. The DNA for the CDR3 is TGTGCCAGCAGTTACGTCGAGGGCCGGGATGGCTACACCTTC.

DNA of the CDR3: TGTGCCAGCAGCGGGGGACAGCAAGCTAACTATGGCTACACCTTC. As protein: CASSGGQQANYGYTF. The chain joins TRBV9 to TRBJ1-2, with TRBD1 matching over 7 bases. CDR1 and CDR2 from the germline V gene are SGDLS and YYNGEE. The CDR3 runs 15 residues. The ends lost 3 bases at V and 0 bases at J; junction bases unmatched: 5. Together with reference TRBV9 and TRBJ1-2, the CDR3 gives the full variable domain: DSGVTQTPKHLITATGQRVTLRCSPRSGDLSVYWYQQSLDQGLQFLIQYYNGEERAKGNILERFSAQQFPDLHSELNLSSLELGDSALYFCASSGGQQANYGYTFGSGTRLTVV.

Only a few counts were recorded for this clonotype. CDR3 DNA sequence: TGTGCCAGCAGTCCAGGGCCAGATACGCAGTATTTT. This translates into CASSPGPDTQYF. V usage is TRBV6-5 and J usage is TRBJ2-3; D possibly corresponds to TRBD1 (5 bases). This CDR3 is built from 12 residues. V shed 5 bases and J shed 4 bases, with 7 bases lying between them. From germline, CDR1 is MNHEY and CDR2 SVGAGI.

This clonotype was detected only a few times. CDR3 residues: CASSVTWGTDTQYF. Here the CDR3 DNA reads TGTGCCAGCAGCGTGACGTGGGGCACAGATACGCAGTATTTT. The J gene is TRBJ2-3, the V gene TRBV11-2; D is unresolved. The CDR3 runs 14 residues. V lost 5 bases, J lost 1 base, and 10 bases lay in between. Germline loops: CDR1 SGHAT, CDR2 FQNNGV.

The V gene is TRBV27, the J gene TRBJ2-1; 10 positions agree with TRBD2. V shed 3 bases and J 2 bases; nucleotides not matched to a gene: 4. The CDR3 has 16 residues. Germline assignment: CDR1 MNHEY and CDR2 SMNVEV (reference sequence). The CDR3 bases are TGTGCCAGCAGTTTCCTAAGCGGGAGGGCCTACAATGAGCAGTTCTTC. It encodes CASSFLSGRAYNEQFF.

This sequence joins TRBV29-1 and TRBJ2-3; possible D gene TRBD2, 6 bases. Looked up from germline, CDR1 is SQVTM and CDR2 is ANQGSEA. The CDR3 covers 13 residues. Trimming removed 3 bases at V and 6 bases at J, with 13 bases between. CDR3 sequence (DNA): TGCAGCGTTGATGTTAGCGGCGTGGATACGCAGTATTTT. Translating gives CSVDVSGVDTQYF.

In regard to this clonotype: The junction departs from the called germline gene at one end, perhaps through a read error. The chain employs TRBV2 and TRBJ2-3, with D tentatively TRBD1 (6 bases). Germline V gene sequence: CDR1 SNHLY, CDR2 FYNNEI. The CDR3 is 15 amino acids. The CDR3 bases are TGTGCCAGCAGTTTGTACAGGGAAGGCGCAGATACGCGGTATTTT. Its protein product is CASSLYREGADTRYF.

This rearrangement joins TRBV12-3 or TRBV12-4 to TRBJ1-2; no clear D. V lost 6 bases and J lost 7, with 24 bases in between. This CDR3 has 16 amino acids. CDR3 loop: CASSPQSHWGRSGYTF. CDR3 nucleotides: TGTGCCAGCAGCCCCCAAAGCCACTGGGGTAGAAGTGGCTACACCTTC.